The 19 T cell receptor beta chains below come from one sample, sequenced in a study of cytomegalovirus exposure and HLA in healthy donors. Use of 60 Vbeta and 13 Jbeta primers characterized the PCR. The assay was immunoSEQ multiplex PCR, and TCRdb's table has in-frame clones only and misses some. The data show about 55,000 clones, with roughly 82% seen just once and about 1.6% held by the top ten. The sequenced material came from PBMCs. All receptors come from a young man in good health and CMV-seronegative.

This chain uses TRBV30 with TRBJ1-2; D ambiguous. Deletions cut 0 bases from V and 8 bases from J, with 10 bases between. The CDR3 is made up of 12 amino acids. Germline CDR1 GTSNPN, CDR2 SVGIG (reference sequence). CDR3: CAWSVAFWGYTF. The CDR3 DNA follows: TGTGCCTGGAGTGTGGCCTTCTGGGGCTACACCTTC.

The V gene is TRBV10-3, the J gene TRBJ2-1; the D gene is possibly TRBD1 (6 bases). The CDR3 covers 16 residues. V was pared by 3 bases and J by 7 bases, with 19 bases between. Germline V gives CDR1 ENHRY, CDR2 SYGVKD. The CDR3 here is CAISDPGKGVGNEQFF. The CDR3 DNA reads TGTGCCATCAGTGACCCCGGAAAGGGGGTAGGGAATGAGCAGTTCTTC.

This clone was seen a handful of times. This chain uses TRBV6-1 with TRBJ2-1; the D gene is possibly TRBD2 (5 bases). CDR1 is MNHNS and CDR2 is SASEGT in the germline V gene. The CDR3 runs 16 residues. Trimming took 1 base from V and 5 from J, leaving 15 bases between them. The CDR3 spells CASSEGSGAVNNEQFF. The CDR3 coding sequence is TGTGCCAGCAGTGAAGGCAGCGGCGCGGTGAACAATGAGCAGTTCTTC.

The chain has TRBV2 and TRBJ2-7; 10 bases line up with TRBD1. CDR3 length: 13 amino acids. Trimming at V came to 7 bases and at J to 4 bases, leaving 4 bases not matched to a gene. Germline V lookup: CDR1 SNHLY, CDR2 FYNNEI. The CDR3 protein is CASMPGQGYEQYF. As DNA, the CDR3 is TGTGCCAGCATGCCGGGACAGGGGTACGAGCAGTACTTC.

The CDR3 here is CASSLLAATNEKLFF. In nucleotides, the CDR3 is TGCGCCAGCAGCTTGTTGGCCGCAACTAATGAAAAACTGTTTTTT. The chain recombines TRBV5-1 with TRBJ1-4, with D unresolved. This CDR3 is built from 15 residues. CDR1 SGHRS and CDR2 YFSETQ come from the germline V gene. V lost 1 base and J lost 0, with 7 bases in between.

The V gene is TRBV5-1, the J gene TRBJ2-3; a weak D match, TRBD2 (6 bases). V lost 0 bases and J 12 bases, leaving 20 bases between the germline ends. The CDR3 extends over 15 amino acids. Germline V gives CDR1 SGHRS, CDR2 YFSETQ. CDR3 nucleotide sequence: TGCGCCAGCAGCTTGGATACTGCCTCGGGACTTAAACAGTATTTT. This gives the protein CASSLDTASGLKQYF.

The chain recombines TRBV6-6 with TRBJ2-7; 8 bases map to TRBD1. This CDR3 region has 13 residues. The germline CDR1 and CDR2 sequences are MNHNY and SVGAGI (reference sequence). Germline trimming cut 10 bases from V and 3 bases from J; bases unmatched to any gene: 8. The CDR3 region has the DNA TGTGCCACCCAGGGGGGACAGGACTACGAGCAGTACTTC. Encoded protein: CATQGGQDYEQYF.

This clone was seen only a few times. This sequence joins TRBV4-3 and TRBJ1-2, with D possibly being TRBD1 (6 bases). The V end lost 0 bases, the J end lost 8 bases, and 13 bases lay between the germline ends. The CDR3 spans 14 residues. Germline CDR1 LGHNA, CDR2 YSLEER. The CDR3, as DNA: TGCGCCAGCAGCCAAGAACGGGGGGCGCGGGGCTACACCTTC. Protein sequence: CASSQERGARGYTF.

This clone turned up a few times. The chain employs TRBV28 and TRBJ2-6; 7 bases match TRBD1. Germline CDR1 and CDR2: MDHEN and SYDVKM. There are 17 residues in the CDR3. V was pared by 6 bases and J by 0 bases, with 8 bases of the junction left unmatched. CDR3: CASRSTGMSSGANVLTF. CDR3 in DNA: TGTGCCAGCAGGTCGACAGGGATGTCCTCTGGGGCCAACGTCCTGACTTTC.

The gene calls are TRBV7-9 and TRBJ2-7; TRBD2 matches at 11 bases. After removal of 1 base from V and 2 bases from J, the junction contained 1 base not matched to a gene. Germline V gives CDR1 SEHNR, CDR2 FQNEAQ (reference sequence). This CDR3 has 15 amino acids. This CDR3 reads CASSLGLAGTYEQYF. The CDR3 coding sequence is TGTGCCAGCAGCTTAGGACTAGCGGGGACCTACGAGCAGTACTTC.

The chain links TRBV7-9 to TRBJ2-3; D is perhaps TRBD1 (6 bases). V was pared by 5 bases and J by 6 bases, with 15 bases between. Germline CDR1 is SEHNR and CDR2 is FQNEAQ (reference sequence). The CDR3 consists of 14 residues. CDR3 protein: CASSPGQPGDTQYF. DNA for the CDR3: TGTGCCAGCAGCCCCGGACAGCCCGGGGATACGCAGTATTTT.

The chain has TRBV6-5 and TRBJ2-7; TRBD1 matches at 7 bases. Germline trimming cut 5 bases from V and 6 bases from J; bases unmatched to any gene: 13. The germline V gene has CDR1 MNHEY and CDR2 SVGAGI. CDR3 length: 15 amino acids. The CDR3 loop reads CASSNSGTVSGEQYF. DNA of the CDR3: TGTGCCAGCAGTAATTCCGGGACAGTCTCTGGCGAGCAGTACTTC.

In the case of this clone: Additional DNA sequences in this sample encode the identical CDR3. The chain joins TRBV7-2 to TRBJ1-3; unclear D gene. The CDR3 covers 14 residues. V dropped 1 base and J dropped 0 bases, with 4 bases sitting between them. The germline gives CDR1 SGHTA, CDR2 FQGNSA. This chain's CDR3 is CASSLDSSGNTIYF. For the CDR3, the DNA is TGTGCCAGCAGCTTAGACAGCTCTGGAAACACCATATATTTT.

The chain employs TRBV19 and TRBJ1-6, with D perhaps matching TRBD1 (5 bases). The CDR3 covers 16 residues. The V end lost 6 bases, the J end lost 9 bases, and 21 bases lay between the germline ends. CDR1 and CDR2 (germline): LNHDA, SQIVND (reference sequence). The DNA of the CDR3 is TGTGCCAGTAGGAATCAGGGCGTTCGTGGTCGTTCACCCCTCCACTTT. This codes for CASRNQGVRGRSPLHF.

The rearrangement links TRBV6-5 to TRBJ1-2; D is unresolved. There are 15 residues in the CDR3. Germline assignment: CDR1 MNHEY and CDR2 SVGAGI. The V and J ends lost 0 bases and 8 bases respectively, with 16 bases between them. The CDR3 DNA reads as TGTGCCAGCAGTTACTCGGGCCAGAGGGCGGGGGGCTACACCTTC. It codes for CASSYSGQRAGGYTF.

The genes are TRBV28 and TRBJ1-1, with 11 bases that match TRBD1. Germline V gene lookup returns CDR1 MDHEN and CDR2 SYDVKM. The CDR3 covers 15 residues. J lost 5 bases, V lost 5 bases, and 7 bases had no gene match. CDR3 DNA: TGTGCCAGCAGTAGACCGGGACAGGGGGGAACTGAAGCTTTCTTT. Translating gives CASSRPGQGGTEAFF.

This clone was detected once. CDR3 sequence (DNA): TGTGCCAGCACCCCCTTAGGTCGAGGGTGGGGCACTGAAGCTTTCTTT. Residues: CASTPLGRGWGTEAFF. The rearrangement joins TRBV11-2 to TRBJ1-1; D uncertain. Germline values: CDR1 SGHAT, CDR2 FQNNGV. The CDR3 extends over 16 amino acids. Trimming stripped 7 bases from V and 4 bases from J, with 22 bases between.

The chain uses TRBV7-6 and TRBJ2-7; TRBD1 matches 8 bases. Germline loops: CDR1 SGHVS, CDR2 FNYEAQ. V shed 5 bases and J 4 bases; nucleotides not matched to a gene: 16. The CDR3 sequence is 17 residues long. CDR3 sequence (DNA): TGTGCCAGCAGCCATATGTGGACAGGGTCGACCCATTACGAGCAGTACTTC. The encoded protein is CASSHMWTGSTHYEQYF.

This clone was picked up a small number of times. The chain uses TRBV4-2 and TRBJ1-2; 9 bases are a match to TRBD1. V trimming: 4 bases; J trimming: 3 bases; junction bases outside the gene matches: 6. Germline CDR1 and CDR2: LGHNA and YNFKEQ. The CDR3 has 15 residues. The CDR3 nucleotides are TGTGCCAGCAGCCGAACAGGGGGCGCTGACTATGGCTACACCTTC. This translates into CASSRTGGADYGYTF.